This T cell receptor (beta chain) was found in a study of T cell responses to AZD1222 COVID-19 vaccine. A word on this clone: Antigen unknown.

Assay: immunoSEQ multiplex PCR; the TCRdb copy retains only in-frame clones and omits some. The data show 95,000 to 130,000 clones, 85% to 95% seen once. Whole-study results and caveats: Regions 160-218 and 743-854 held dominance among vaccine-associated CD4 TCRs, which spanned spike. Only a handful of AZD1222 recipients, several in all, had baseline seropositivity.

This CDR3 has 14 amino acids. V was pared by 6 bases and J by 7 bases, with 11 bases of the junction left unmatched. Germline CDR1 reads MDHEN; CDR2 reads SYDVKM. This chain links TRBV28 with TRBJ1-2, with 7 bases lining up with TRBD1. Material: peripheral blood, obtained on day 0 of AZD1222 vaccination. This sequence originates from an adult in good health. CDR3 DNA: TGTGCCAGCAGAAGAGCCGACAGGGTGGGTGGCTACACCTTC. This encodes CASRRADRVGGYTF.